These 27 T cell receptor beta chains were all obtained from the same sample, sequenced in a study of OX40 agonist ivuxolimab in advanced cancers. Profiled with immunoSEQ multiplex PCR; TCRdb holds only in-frame clones, not every one. There are some 63,000 clones in the sample; 80% to 90% occur only once, and around 15% lies in the top ten. Material: CD4+ or CD8+ T cells sorted from blood, obtained in a trial of the OX40 agonist ivuxolimab. The source is an adult with an advanced solid tumor such as melanoma, head and neck, liver or kidney cancer.

In the case of this clone: A read error may produce the germline difference seen at one junction end. The rearrangement uses TRBV7-9 and TRBJ2-3; 12 nucleotides match TRBD2. Germline CDR1 and CDR2: SEHNR and FQNEAQ (reference sequence). The CDR3 loop spans 18 amino acids. CDR3 amino acids: CASSLGVSSGGGTNTQYF. The CDR3 nucleotides read TGTGCCAGCAGCTTAGGAGTTTCTAGCGGGGGGGGCACAAATACGCAGTATTTT.

The chain joins TRBV5-4 to TRBJ2-7; D may be TRBD2 (6 bases). Looked up from germline, CDR1 is SGHNT and CDR2 is YYREEE (reference sequence). V shed 2 bases and J shed 3 bases, with 27 bases lying between them. The CDR3 length is 19 residues. The DNA of the CDR3 is TGTGCCAGCAGCTTTGAAGACGAATCCGAGGGAGGACCGTTCTACGAGCAGTACTTC. It yields the protein CASSFEDESEGGPFYEQYF.

V usage is TRBV19 and J usage is TRBJ2-3; D perhaps matches TRBD2 (6 bases). V lost 1 base, J lost 1 base, and 6 bases lay in between. This CDR3 is built from 14 residues. Germline assignment: CDR1 LNHDA and CDR2 SQIVND (reference sequence). The CDR3 here is CASSIAGGTDTQYF. The CDR3 coding sequence is TGTGCCAGTAGTATAGCGGGGGGCACAGATACGCAGTATTTT. Using reference TRBV19 and TRBJ2-3 for the parts outside the CDR3, the full variable domain is DGGITQSPKYLFRKEGQNVTLSCEQNLNHDAMYWYRQDPGQGLRLIYYSQIVNDFQKGDIAEGYSVSREKKESFPLTVTSAQKNPTAFYLCASSIAGGTDTQYFGPGTRLTVL.

The chain is built from TRBV7-9 and TRBJ2-5, with 8 bases lining up with TRBD1. After removal of 4 bases from V and 4 bases from J, the junction contained 8 bases not matched to a gene. There are 15 residues in the CDR3. Per germline, CDR1 SEHNR and CDR2 FQNEAQ (reference sequence). The CDR3 region is CASSYRGQGGETQYF. CDR3 in DNA: TGTGCCAGCAGCTACCGAGGACAGGGCGGAGAGACCCAGTACTTC.

The chain joins TRBV30 to TRBJ1-1, with 9 bases fitting TRBD1. There are 15 residues in the CDR3. Germline loops: CDR1 GTSNPN, CDR2 SVGIG (reference sequence). The J segment lost 10 bases and the V segment lost 2 bases, leaving 14 bases of the junction unmatched. The CDR3 sequence: CAWSLTAGTGSLAFF. The CDR3 nucleotides read TGTGCCTGGAGTCTCACTGCTGGGACAGGGTCATTAGCTTTCTTT.

The chain has TRBV9 and TRBJ1-5; the D is unclear. Trimming cost V 4 bases and J 0 bases, with 20 bases left between them. The CDR3 sequence is 18 residues long. The germline CDR1 and CDR2 sequences are SGDLS and YYNGEE. In nucleotides, the CDR3 is TGTGCCAGCAGCCACAAAAGAAAGGAAGATTATAGCAATCAGCCCCAGCATTTT. This encodes CASSHKRKEDYSNQPQHF.

The V and J genes are TRBV11-1 and TRBJ2-5; D possibly corresponds to TRBD1 (6 bases). The CDR3 consists of 15 residues. CDR1 is SGHAT, CDR2 FQDESV, per germline (reference sequence). V was trimmed by 5 bases and J by 2 bases, leaving 15 bases between them. The CDR3 DNA is TGTGCCAGCAGCGAAGGGACACTAAAACAAGAGACCCAGTACTTC. This gives the protein CASSEGTLKQETQYF.

This clone was counted a single time. V gene TRBV27 combines with J gene TRBJ2-7; 10 positions match TRBD2. The germline V gene has CDR1 MNHEY and CDR2 SMNVEV (reference sequence). The CDR3 spans 14 residues. V lost 6 bases to trimming and J lost 5 bases; unmatched junction nucleotides: 7. CDR3 region: CASRIAGGQNEQYF. CDR3 sequence (DNA): TGTGCCAGCAGGATAGCGGGAGGTCAGAACGAGCAGTACTTC.

The V and J genes are TRBV27 and TRBJ1-1, with D hard to call. V dropped 6 bases and J dropped 1 base, with 9 bases sitting between them. The CDR3 covers 13 residues. The germline V gene has CDR1 MNHEY and CDR2 SMNVEV (reference sequence). The CDR3 loop reads CASSFGENTEAFF. CDR3 in DNA: TGTGCCAGCAGCTTTGGGGAGAACACTGAAGCTTTCTTT.

This clone was observed a few times. This rearrangement joins TRBV5-4 to TRBJ1-4; D ambiguous. Germline V gene data show CDR1 as SGHNT and CDR2 as YYREEE (reference sequence). CDR3 length: 14 residues. V was clipped by 4 bases and J by 7 bases, with 14 bases between them. CDR3 nucleotide sequence: TGTGCCAGCAGCCCTGGGGAAAGGCGTGAAAAACTGTTTTTT. It specifies CASSPGERREKLFF.

The chain has TRBV27 and TRBJ1-5; TRBD1 agrees at 7 bases. V lost 1 base to trimming and J lost 1 base; unmatched junction nucleotides: 1. The germline V gene has CDR1 MNHEY and CDR2 SMNVEV (reference sequence). CDR3 length equals 15 residues. CDR3 bases: TGTGCCAGCAGTTTATTAGGGGGCAGCAATCAGCCCCAGCATTTT. This gives the protein CASSLLGGSNQPQHF.

V gene TRBV14 combines with J gene TRBJ2-1; D assignment may be TRBD1 or TRBD2 (6 bases each). Germline loops: CDR1 SGHDN, CDR2 FVKESK. V gave up 1 base and J gave up 4 bases, with 8 bases separating them. The length of the CDR3 is 14 residues. The CDR3 loop reads CASSQGRGYNEQFF. CDR3 nucleotides: TGTGCCAGCAGCCAAGGGAGGGGGTACAATGAGCAGTTCTTC.

The V call is TRBV14, the J call TRBJ1-6; D may be TRBD1 (6 bases). This CDR3 is 16 amino acids long. Germline loops: CDR1 SGHDN, CDR2 FVKESK. V dropped 4 bases and J dropped 3 bases, with 13 bases sitting between them. Here the CDR3 reads CASSPLDSYYNSPLHF. The CDR3, as DNA: TGTGCCAGCAGCCCATTGGACAGCTACTATAATTCACCCCTCCACTTT.

This chain joins TRBV19 and TRBJ1-2; 10 positions agree with TRBD1. The germline gives CDR1 LNHDA, CDR2 SQIVND (reference sequence). J was trimmed by 4 bases and V by 4 bases; bases with no gene match: 3. The CDR3 contains 14 residues. CDR3 DNA: TGTGCCAGTAGTACCCGGACAGGGGGCTATGGCTACACCTTC. Its translation is CASSTRTGGYGYTF.

The chain joins TRBV29-1 to TRBJ1-2, with a tentative D call TRBD1 (6 bases). The V end lost 6 bases, the J end lost 2 bases, and 10 bases lay between the germline ends. The germline gives CDR1 SQVTM, CDR2 ANQGSEA. This CDR3 comprises 12 residues. CDR3 nucleotides: TGCAGCGTGGGGACAACCAACTATGGCTACACCTTC. Translated, it gives CSVGTTNYGYTF.

The gene calls are TRBV19 and TRBJ1-1; D gene ambiguous. The germline V gene has CDR1 LNHDA and CDR2 SQIVND (reference sequence). CDR3 length: 13 residues. V dropped 6 bases and J dropped 5 bases, with 13 bases sitting between them. The DNA for the CDR3 is TGTGCCAGTAGCCCCGCTCCCCTGACTGAAGCTTTCTTT. Protein: CASSPAPLTEAFF.

J is TRBJ2-3 and V is TRBV4-1; D is ambiguous. There are 13 residues in the CDR3. CDR1 and CDR2 from the germline V gene are MGHRA and YSYEKL. The V and J ends lost 4 bases and 0 bases respectively, with 5 bases between them. CDR3 DNA: TGCGCCAGCAGCCCTGCTAGCACAGATACGCAGTATTTT. As protein: CASSPASTDTQYF.

This clone was counted a single time. The chain uses TRBV19 and TRBJ1-5; no reliable D call. CDR3 length: 13 amino acids. CDR1 LNHDA and CDR2 SQIVND come from the germline V gene (reference sequence). The ends were cut back, 2 bases at V and 6 bases at J, with 8 bases in the middle. CDR3: CASSIRASQPQHF. For the CDR3, the DNA is TGTGCCAGTAGTATAAGGGCGAGTCAGCCCCAGCATTTT.

The chain combines TRBV28 with TRBJ2-1; TRBD1 agrees at 11 bases. From germline, CDR1 is MDHEN and CDR2 SYDVKM. This CDR3 region has 15 residues. The trim removed 4 bases at V and 8 bases at J, leaving 7 bases unmatched. CDR3 coding DNA: TGTGCCAGCAGTTCTCCGGGACAGGGGGTGGATGAGCAGTTCTTC. Translation gives CASSSPGQGVDEQFF.

This clone was seen just once. CDR3 nucleotide sequence: TGTGCCAGCAGCTTACTGCGCGGGCCTCTAACTGAGCAGTTCTTC. It specifies CASSLLRGPLTEQFF. The chain has TRBV7-2 and TRBJ2-1, with a weak D call TRBD2 (5 bases). The V gene lost 2 bases and the J gene lost 9 bases, with 17 bases spanning the gap. Germline V lookup: CDR1 SGHTA, CDR2 FQGNSA. The CDR3 contains 15 residues.

V usage is TRBV2 and J usage is TRBJ2-1; unclear D gene. This CDR3 has 12 residues. The germline CDR1 and CDR2 sequences are SNHLY and FYNNEI. The V end was cut by 7 bases, the J end by 4 bases, with 8 bases between. The CDR3 here is CASKVRYNEQFF. CDR3 in DNA: TGTGCCAGCAAGGTGCGGTACAATGAGCAGTTCTTC.

The V call is TRBV11-2, the J call TRBJ2-1; 10 bases are a match to TRBD2. Germline V lookup: CDR1 SGHAT, CDR2 FQNNGV. Germline trimming cut 0 bases from V and 9 bases from J; bases unmatched to any gene: 5. The CDR3 sequence is 15 residues long. DNA for the CDR3: TGTGCCAGCAGCTTAGAGCTAGCGGGAGTAACTGAGCAGTTCTTC. This gives the protein CASSLELAGVTEQFF. Full variable domain (missing parts from reference TRBV11-2 and TRBJ2-1): EAGVAQSPRYKIIEKRQSVAFWCNPISGHATLYWYQQILGQGPKLLIQFQNNGVVDDSQLPKDRFSAERLKGVDSTLKIQPAKLEDSAVYLCASSLELAGVTEQFFGPGTRLTVL.

The rearrangement joins TRBV9 to TRBJ2-5; D unclear. V dropped 3 bases and J dropped 0 bases, with 6 bases sitting between them. The CDR3 has 13 residues. The V gene's germline CDR1 is SGDLS and CDR2 YYNGEE. This CDR3 reads CASSGPYQETQYF. CDR3 DNA: TGTGCCAGCAGCGGACCGTACCAAGAGACCCAGTACTTC. Based on the CDR3 plus reference TRBV9 and TRBJ2-5, the full variable domain is DSGVTQTPKHLITATGQRVTLRCSPRSGDLSVYWYQQSLDQGLQFLIQYYNGEERAKGNILERFSAQQFPDLHSELNLSSLELGDSALYFCASSGPYQETQYFGPGTRLLVL.

Details on this clone: A read error may produce the germline difference seen at one junction end. CDR3 amino acids: CASSETPGRYQF. In DNA form, the CDR3 reads TGTGCCAGCAGCGAAACCCCGGGACGGTATCAATTT. This chain joins TRBV5-4 and TRBJ1-1, with D possibly matching TRBD1 (5 bases). Germline V CDR1 and CDR2: SGHNT, YYREEE (reference sequence). This CDR3 is 12 amino acids long.

The chain has TRBV9 and TRBJ2-2; 7 nucleotides align to TRBD1. There are 16 residues in the CDR3. The junction had 5 bases not matched to a gene; V was cut back by 0 bases and J by 3 bases. The V gene's germline CDR1 is SGDLS and CDR2 YYNGEE. The CDR3 DNA reads TGTGCCAGCAGCGTAGGAGTGACAGGGTACACCGGGGAGCTGTTTTTT. It yields the protein CASSVGVTGYTGELFF.

The chain links TRBV4-1 to TRBJ2-1, with a possible D match to TRBD1 (6 bases). This CDR3 comprises 17 residues. CDR1 and CDR2 from the germline V gene are MGHRA and YSYEKL. V was trimmed by 3 bases and J by 4 bases, leaving 19 bases between them. CDR3 coding DNA: TGCGCCAGCAGCCAGAGTCCCCCAGGGGTCTCGTACAATGAGCAGTTCTTC. Amino acid sequence: CASSQSPPGVSYNEQFF.

The chain uses TRBV6-5 and TRBJ1-4; no clear D. Deletions cut 2 bases from V and 7 bases from J, with 14 bases between. This CDR3 spans 15 amino acids. CDR1 is MNHEY, CDR2 SVGAGI, per germline. The CDR3 DNA reads TGTGCCAGCAGTTACGCCTTCTTCATGGGTGAAAAACTGTTTTTT. This encodes CASSYAFFMGEKLFF.